In its sample, the clone carrying this T cell receptor (beta chain) was seen many times. The antigen remains undetermined. The data originate from a study of read filtering for tumor transcriptome and immune sequencing. Study at large: By R-ISS, stages I, II and III held roughly 8, 15 and 7 patients. Per sample, TCR-region reads ranged about 3.5 to 11 million by IR-seq, roughly 75 to 1,400 by RNA-seq.

Overall study findings and caveats: IR-seq and RNA-seq agreed better without single-read clonotypes.

From approximately 430 ng of RNA, a library with molecular barcoded alpha/delta and beta/gamma adaptors was made. A single record per CDR3 protein comes from TCRdb applying MiXCR to the reads. The repertoire holds tens of thousands of distinct CDR3 sequences, with 12% to 15% as singletons. Sampling of bone marrow took place during active disease in every patient. This sequence originates from a donor aged 40 or older with multiple myeloma. Sequencing was carried out using a population of CD138-negative cells sorted from bone marrow.

The CDR3 is CASTSGTYKSGANVLTF. The CDR3 DNA reads TGTGCCAGTACCTCGGGGACATACAAATCTGGGGCCAACGTCCTGACTTTC. J is TRBJ2-6 and V is TRBV19; D is possibly TRBD1 (6 bases). Germline V gene lookup returns CDR1 LNHDA and CDR2 SQIVND (reference sequence). The length of the CDR3 is 17 residues. The germline V and J ends were trimmed by 7 bases and 1 base, with 17 bases remaining between them.